This T cell receptor (beta chain) came from a study of Ad26.COV2.S vaccination and SARS-CoV-2 variants. This CDR3 is built from 13 residues. CDR1 is SQVTM, CDR2 ANQGSEA, per germline. V lost 5 bases and J lost 2; bases outside the gene matches: 4. Treatment indicated: about 20 received Ad26.COV2.S at low or high dose, single or two shots; 5 received placebo; per-sample allocation not given. Sampling took place 63 days after the first vaccine or placebo injection. Generated by immunoSEQ multiplex PCR, the TCRdb table keeps only in-frame clones and is missing some. Here the sample spans 450,000 to 550,000 clones, about 88% being singletons.

The chain uses TRBV29-1 and TRBJ2-3; TRBD2 matches 7 bases. The sample here was peripheral blood, taken in a trial of Ad26.COV2.S vaccine versus placebo. The clonotype originates from a person aged 18 to 65 who received the Ad26.COV2.S COVID-19 vaccine or a placebo. CDR3 DNA sequence: TGCAGCGTTCGGCGGGGGACCACAGATACGCAGTATTTT. The encoded protein is CSVRRGTTDTQYF.